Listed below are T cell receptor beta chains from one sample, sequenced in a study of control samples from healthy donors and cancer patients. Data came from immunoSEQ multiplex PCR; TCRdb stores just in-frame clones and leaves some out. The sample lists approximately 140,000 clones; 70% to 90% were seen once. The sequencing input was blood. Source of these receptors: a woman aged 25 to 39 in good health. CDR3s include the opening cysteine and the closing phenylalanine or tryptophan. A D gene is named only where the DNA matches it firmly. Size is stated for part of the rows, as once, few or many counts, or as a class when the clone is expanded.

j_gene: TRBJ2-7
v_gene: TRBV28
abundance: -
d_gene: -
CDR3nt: TGTGCCAGCAGTCCCCGGTTTTCCGAGGGGGGCGAGCAGTACTTC
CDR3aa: CASSPRFSEGGEQYF

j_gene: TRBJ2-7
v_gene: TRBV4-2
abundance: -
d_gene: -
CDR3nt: TGTGCCAGCAGCCTGGGACTGCCTGGGGAGCAGTACTTC
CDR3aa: CASSLGLPGEQYF

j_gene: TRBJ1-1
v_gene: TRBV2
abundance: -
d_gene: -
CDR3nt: TGTGCCAGCAATCCTACGCAGAACACTGAAGCTTTCTTT
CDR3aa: CASNPTQNTEAFF

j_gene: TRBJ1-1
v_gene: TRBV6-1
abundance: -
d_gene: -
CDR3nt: TGTGCCAGCAGTGAAGTGGAGAACACTGAAGCTTTCTTT
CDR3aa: CASSEVENTEAFF

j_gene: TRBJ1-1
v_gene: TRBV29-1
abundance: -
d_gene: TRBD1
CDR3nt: TGCAGCGTCGGGACAGGGAGGGGTAGCACTGAAGCTTTCTTT
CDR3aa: CSVGTGRGSTEAFF

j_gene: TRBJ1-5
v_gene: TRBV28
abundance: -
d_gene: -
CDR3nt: TGTGCCAGCAGTTTTTGGACAGTCACCAATCAGCCCCAGCATTTT
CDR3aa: CASSFWTVTNQPQHF

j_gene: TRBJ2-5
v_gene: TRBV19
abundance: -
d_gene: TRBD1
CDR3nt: TGTGCCAGTGGGGGACAGAGGGAAGAGACCCAGTACTTC
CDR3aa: CASGGQREETQYF

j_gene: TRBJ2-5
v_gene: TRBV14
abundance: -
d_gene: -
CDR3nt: TGTGCCAGCAGCCTAGCCGGGAGTCCGGAGACCCAGTACTTC
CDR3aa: CASSLAGSPETQYF

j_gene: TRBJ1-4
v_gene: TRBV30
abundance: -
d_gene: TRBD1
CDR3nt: TGTGCCTGGAGGACGGGACAGCATAATGAAAAACTGTTTTTT
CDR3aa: CAWRTGQHNEKLFF

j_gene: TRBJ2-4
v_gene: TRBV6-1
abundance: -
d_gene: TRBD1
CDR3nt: TGTGCCAGCAGTGAAGACAGGGGCTGGGACATTCAGTACTTC
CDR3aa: CASSEDRGWDIQYF

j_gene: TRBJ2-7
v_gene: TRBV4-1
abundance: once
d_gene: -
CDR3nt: TGCGCCAGCAGCCCAGGGGACCGGAGGGAGTACGAGCAGTACTTC
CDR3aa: CASSPGDRREYEQYF

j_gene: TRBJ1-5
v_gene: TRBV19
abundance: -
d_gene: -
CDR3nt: TGTGCCAGTAGTATAGACCCCCCCGGGGGCGGCGGTCAGCCCCAGCATTTT
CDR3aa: CASSIDPPGGGGQPQHF

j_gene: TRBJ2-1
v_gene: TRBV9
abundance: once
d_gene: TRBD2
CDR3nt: TGTGCCAGCAGCGCCGCTAGCGGCTCCTACAATGAGCAGTTCTTC
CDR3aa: CASSAASGSYNEQFF

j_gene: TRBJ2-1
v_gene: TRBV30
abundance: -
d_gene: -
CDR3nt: TGTGCCTGGAGTGTATTACCGGGCCGACTGCTCAATGAGCAGTTCTTC
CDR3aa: CAWSVLPGRLLNEQFF

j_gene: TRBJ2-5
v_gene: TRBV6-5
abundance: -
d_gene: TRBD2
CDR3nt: TGTGCCAGCAGTTACGGGGGACTAGCACAAGAGACCCAGTACTTC
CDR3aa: CASSYGGLAQETQYF

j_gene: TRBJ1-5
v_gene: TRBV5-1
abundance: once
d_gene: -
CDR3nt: TGCGCCAGCAGCTTGGGGGACGGAAAAAATCAGCCCCAGCATTTT
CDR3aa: CASSLGDGKNQPQHF

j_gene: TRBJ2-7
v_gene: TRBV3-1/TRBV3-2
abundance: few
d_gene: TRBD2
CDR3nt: TGTGCCAGCAGCCAAGAAGAGACTAGCGGAACACAGTACTTC
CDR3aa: CASSQEETSGTQYF

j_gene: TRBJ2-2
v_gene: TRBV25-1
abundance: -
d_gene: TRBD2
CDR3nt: TGTGCCAGCAGTGGACCCCGGGGACTAGCGGGAATTACCGGGGAGCTGTTTTTT
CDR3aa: CASSGPRGLAGITGELFF

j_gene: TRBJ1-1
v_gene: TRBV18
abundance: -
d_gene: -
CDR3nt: TGTGCCAGCTCACCGAGGGGGGGCGGACCTGAAGCTTTCTTT
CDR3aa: CASSPRGGGPEAFF

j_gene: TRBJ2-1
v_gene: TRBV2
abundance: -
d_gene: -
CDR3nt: TGTGCCAGCCCGGGGGCAGGTTATTTTCATGAGCAGTTCTTC
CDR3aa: CASPGAGYFHEQFF

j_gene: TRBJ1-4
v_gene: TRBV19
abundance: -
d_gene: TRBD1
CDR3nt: TGTGCCAGTAACTCGGGACAGGATAATGAAAAACTGTTTTTT
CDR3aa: CASNSGQDNEKLFF

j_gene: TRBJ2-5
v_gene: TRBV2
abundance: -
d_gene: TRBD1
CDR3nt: TGTGCCAGCAGTGAGGGACAGGGGACAAACCAAGAGACCCAGTACTTC
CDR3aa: CASSEGQGTNQETQYF

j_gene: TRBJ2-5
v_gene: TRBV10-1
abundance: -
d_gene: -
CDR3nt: TGCGCCAGCAGTGACCCATCAGTGGGGAGCCAAGAGACCCAGTACTTC
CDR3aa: CASSDPSVGSQETQYF

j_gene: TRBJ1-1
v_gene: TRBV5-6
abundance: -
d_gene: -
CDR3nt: TGTGCCAGCAGCTTATTAGGGAAACTTGAAGCTTTCTTT
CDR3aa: CASSLLGKLEAFF

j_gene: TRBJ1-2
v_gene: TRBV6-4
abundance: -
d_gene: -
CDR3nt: TGTGCCAGCAGAACAAGATGGGGCTACACCTTC
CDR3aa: CASRTRWGYTF

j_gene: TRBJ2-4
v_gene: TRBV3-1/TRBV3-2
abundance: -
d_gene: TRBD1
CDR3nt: TGTGCCAGCAGCCAACCAATGACAGGGGGCCGACTAGCCAAAAACATTCAGTACTTC
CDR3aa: CASSQPMTGGRLAKNIQYF